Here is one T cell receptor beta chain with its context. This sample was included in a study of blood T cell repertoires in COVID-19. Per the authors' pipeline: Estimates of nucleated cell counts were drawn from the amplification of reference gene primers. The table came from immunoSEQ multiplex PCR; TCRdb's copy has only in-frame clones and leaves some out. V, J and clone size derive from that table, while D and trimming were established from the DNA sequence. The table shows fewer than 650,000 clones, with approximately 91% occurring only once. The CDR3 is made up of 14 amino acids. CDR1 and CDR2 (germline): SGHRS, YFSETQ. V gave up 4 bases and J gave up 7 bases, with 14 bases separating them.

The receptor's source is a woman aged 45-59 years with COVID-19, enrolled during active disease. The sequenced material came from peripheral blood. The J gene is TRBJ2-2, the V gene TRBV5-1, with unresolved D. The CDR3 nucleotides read TGCGCCAGCAGCCTCGTACGAGAGAACGGGGAGCTGTTTTTT. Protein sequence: CASSLVRENGELFF.